The 25 T cell receptor beta chains below were found in one sample sequenced in a study of human thymus T cells. Clones were read by immunoSEQ multiplex PCR, and TCRdb kept only the in-frame ones, dropping some. The table has 100,000 to 150,000 clones, just under 95% seen once. Surgeons resected thymus tissue during corrective heart surgery. Sequencing input: thymus tissue. These receptors originate from a boy in the first two years of life with a congenital heart defect but otherwise immunologically healthy.

V and J are TRBV4-2 and TRBJ2-5, with 8 bases fitting TRBD2. V lost 0 bases, J lost 7 bases, and 13 bases stayed unmatched. Germline-derived CDR1 and CDR2 are LGHNA and YNFKEQ. This CDR3 spans 17 amino acids. The CDR3 nucleotides read TGTGCCAGCAGCCAAGAGCGGGGGGCTCACCACCTGGGGACCCAGTACTTC. Encoded protein: CASSQERGAHHLGTQYF.

This rearrangement joins TRBV6-1 to TRBJ2-7, with 8 bases lining up with TRBD1. The CDR3 runs 15 residues. J lost 1 base, V lost 4 bases, and 6 bases had no gene match. Germline V CDR1 and CDR2: MNHNS, SASEGT. CDR3 amino acids: CASSGPGTGSYEQYF. Here the CDR3 DNA reads TGTGCCAGCAGTGGACCCGGGACAGGATCCTACGAGCAGTACTTC.

The chain is built from TRBV7-2 and TRBJ2-1, with TRBD2 identical over 8 bases. The CDR3 totals 17 residues. Per the germline V gene, CDR1 is SGHTA and CDR2 is FQGNSA. The V segment lost 1 base and the J segment 1 base; nucleotides outside the gene matches: 6. In DNA form, the CDR3 reads TGTGCCAGCAGCTTAGGGGTGGCGGGGGGATCCTACAATGAGCAGTTCTTC. Translated: CASSLGVAGGSYNEQFF.

The chain couples TRBV7-9 to TRBJ2-3, with D possibly TRBD2 on 5 matching bases. Per germline, CDR1 SEHNR and CDR2 FQNEAQ (reference sequence). CDR3 size: 14 residues. V was cut by 1 base and J by 3 bases, with 8 bases left in between. The CDR3 nucleotides are TGTGCCAGCAGCTTAGGACTACTGACAGATACGCAGTATTTT. Amino acid sequence: CASSLGLLTDTQYF.

This clone was seen once. The chain carries TRBV15 and TRBJ1-3; D possibly corresponds to TRBD1 (6 bases). Per germline, CDR1 LNHNV and CDR2 YYDKDF (reference sequence). Trimming cost V 3 bases and J 2 bases, with 20 bases left between them. CDR3 length: 18 residues. The CDR3 protein is CATSRDPGHRRAGNTIYF. As DNA, the CDR3 is TGTGCCACCAGCAGGGATCCGGGACACCGAAGGGCTGGAAACACCATATATTTT. Using reference TRBV15 and TRBJ1-3 for the parts outside the CDR3, the full variable domain is DAMVIQNPRYQVTQFGKPVTLSCSQTLNHNVMYWYQQKSSQAPKLLFHYYDKDFNNEADTPDNFQSRRPNTSFCFLDIRSPGLGDTAMYLCATSRDPGHRRAGNTIYFGEGSWLTVV.

The table lists this clone with a count of one. The chain couples TRBV27 to TRBJ2-3, with TRBD2 matching 12 bases. J was trimmed by 2 bases and V by 9 bases; bases with no gene match: 12. Per germline, CDR1 MNHEY and CDR2 SMNVEV (reference sequence). The CDR3 consists of 17 residues. The CDR3 region has the DNA TGTGCCAGTCGCGCCGGACTAGCGGGGAGACCCACAGATACGCAGTATTTT. This translates into CASRAGLAGRPTDTQYF.

The V and J genes are TRBV9 and TRBJ2-1; possibly TRBD2 for D (7 bases). Per the germline V gene, CDR1 is SGDLS and CDR2 is YYNGEE. The V end lost 3 bases, the J end lost 4 bases, and 14 bases lay between the germline ends. The CDR3 covers 15 residues. As DNA, the CDR3 is TGTGCCAGCAGCGATCCGCGGGGGCCGTACAATGAGCAGTTCTTC. This sequence encodes CASSDPRGPYNEQFF. The full variable domain, its missing parts supplied by reference TRBV9 and TRBJ2-1, is DSGVTQTPKHLITATGQRVTLRCSPRSGDLSVYWYQQSLDQGLQFLIQYYNGEERAKGNILERFSAQQFPDLHSELNLSSLELGDSALYFCASSDPRGPYNEQFFGPGTRLTVL.

This CDR3 reads CASKGIDTGELFF. The CDR3 DNA reads as TGTGCCAGCAAGGGGATCGACACCGGGGAGCTGTTTTTT. The chain combines TRBV6-1 with TRBJ2-2, with a weak D call TRBD1 (5 bases). V shed 7 bases and J shed 3 bases, with 9 bases lying between them. Germline CDR1 MNHNS, CDR2 SASEGT. The CDR3 covers 13 residues.

As DNA, the CDR3 is TGCGCCAGCAGCCCCCTAGCGGGGGCCCTAAGGGAGACCCAGTACTTC. Its protein product is CASSPLAGALRETQYF. This rearrangement joins TRBV5-1 to TRBJ2-5; 10 positions agree with TRBD2. J gave up 5 bases and V 4 bases, and 11 bases lay outside the gene matches. CDR3 size: 16 residues. CDR1 and CDR2 (germline): SGHRS, YFSETQ.

The CDR3 region has the DNA TGCGCCAGCAGCCAAGATCCCTTGGCCGGATGGAACACTGAAGCTTTCTTT. As protein: CASSQDPLAGWNTEAFF. J is TRBJ1-1 and V is TRBV4-3; D not resolved. The germline gives CDR1 LGHNA, CDR2 YSLEER. Trimming took off 0 bases at V and 1 base at J, with 15 bases between the two ends. This CDR3 has 17 residues.

The V gene is TRBV14, the J gene TRBJ2-3, with TRBD1 as a possible D gene (6 bases). CDR3 size: 16 residues. From germline, CDR1 is SGHDN and CDR2 FVKESK. V lost 4 bases, J lost 0 bases, and 14 bases lay in between. The CDR3 DNA is TGTGCCAGCAGCCTTGGACAGCCTGCTAGCACAGATACGCAGTATTTT. As protein: CASSLGQPASTDTQYF.

This clone occurred once. The CDR3 is CASSLVQGYEQYF. The CDR3 nucleotides are TGTGCCAGCAGCTTGGTACAGGGCTACGAGCAGTACTTC. This sequence joins TRBV5-6 and TRBJ2-7; D may be TRBD1 (6 bases). Deletions cut 0 bases from V and 3 bases from J, with 7 bases between. This CDR3 comprises 13 residues. Germline lookup yields CDR1 SGHDT and CDR2 YYEEEE.

The chain carries TRBV2 and TRBJ1-1; D call uncertain. V lost 1 base and J lost 1, with 10 bases in between. CDR3 length equals 15 residues. CDR1 is SNHLY, CDR2 FYNNEI, per germline. CDR3 in DNA: TGTGCCAGCAGTGAAGGGGAAGAGGGGAACACTGAAGCTTTCTTT. Amino acid sequence: CASSEGEEGNTEAFF.

V usage is TRBV15 and J usage is TRBJ2-3; unclear D gene. The CDR3 runs to 13 residues. The V and J ends lost 0 bases and 2 bases respectively, with 3 bases between them. The germline V gene has CDR1 LNHNV and CDR2 YYDKDF (reference sequence). The CDR3 here is CATSREVTDTQYF. The CDR3 nucleotides read TGTGCCACCAGCAGAGAGGTCACAGATACGCAGTATTTT.

The chain is built from TRBV28 and TRBJ2-7; no firm D call. Per germline, CDR1 MDHEN and CDR2 SYDVKM. Trimming stripped 5 bases from V and 1 base from J, with 15 bases between. This CDR3 spans 15 amino acids. In DNA form, the CDR3 reads TGTGCCAGCAGTCGTGCGTTAGACACATCCTACGAGCAGTACTTC. Its protein is CASSRALDTSYEQYF.

The rearrangement joins TRBV12-5 to TRBJ2-1; 13 bases align to TRBD2. Trimming at V came to 6 bases and at J to 2 bases, leaving 4 bases not matched to a gene. Looked up from germline, CDR1 is LGHNT and CDR2 is FRNRAP. This CDR3 is built from 16 residues. CDR3 sequence reads: CASGKLAGGPYNEQFF. CDR3 bases: TGTGCTAGTGGGAAACTAGCGGGGGGGCCCTACAATGAGCAGTTCTTC.

This clone was detected only once. The chain combines TRBV6-5 with TRBJ2-1, with 7 bases fitting TRBD1. The V gene's germline CDR1 is MNHEY and CDR2 SVGAGI. The CDR3 totals 14 residues. V dropped 7 bases and J dropped 1; count of bases not matched to a gene: 4. The CDR3 loop reads CASTAGGSYNEQFF. The CDR3, as DNA: TGTGCCAGCACCGCAGGGGGATCCTACAATGAGCAGTTCTTC.

The chain is built from TRBV6-5 and TRBJ2-5; the D gene is possibly TRBD1 (5 bases). Germline CDR1 reads MNHEY; CDR2 reads SVGAGI. Trimming shortened V by 6 bases and J by 1 base, and 15 bases separated the two germline ends. This CDR3 comprises 15 residues. CDR3 DNA sequence: TGTGCCAGCAGCACAGGACCCTCGGCCCAAGAGACCCAGTACTTC. Residues: CASSTGPSAQETQYF.

Worth noting for this clone: A junction end diverges from the germline sequence, so it may reflect a read error. The chain links TRBV6-6 to TRBJ1-1; no definite D call. Per the germline V gene, CDR1 is MNHNY and CDR2 is SVGAGI (reference sequence). CDR3 size: 13 residues. The CDR3 is CASTYNRGTEAFF. DNA for the CDR3: TGTGCCAGCACTTACAACAGAGGGACTGAAGCTTTCTTT.

This chain joins TRBV2 and TRBJ2-5; D is perhaps TRBD1 (6 bases). This CDR3 comprises 16 residues. Trimming stripped 10 bases from V and 2 bases from J, with 23 bases between. Germline CDR1 is SNHLY and CDR2 is FYNNEI. The CDR3 spells CATLRPLNRAQETQYF. In DNA, the CDR3 is TGTGCCACCCTCCGCCCCTTAAACAGGGCTCAAGAGACCCAGTACTTC.

The chain links TRBV6-5 to TRBJ2-3; D is ambiguous. Germline V gene sequence: CDR1 MNHEY, CDR2 SVGAGI. The V end lost 1 base, the J end lost 7 bases, and 15 bases lay between the germline ends. This CDR3 is built from 15 residues. CDR3 region: CASSYWSLDHNTQYF. The CDR3 bases are TGTGCCAGCAGTTACTGGTCTCTTGATCATAATACGCAGTATTTT.

The CDR3 sequence: CASSLRGAYGYTF. For the CDR3, the DNA is TGTGCCAGCAGTTTGCGGGGGGCTTATGGCTACACCTTC. This rearrangement joins TRBV27 to TRBJ1-2; tentatively, D is TRBD1 (6 bases). Trimming removed 3 bases from V and 5 bases from J, with 10 bases in between. The CDR3 consists of 13 residues. Germline CDR1 and CDR2: MNHEY and SMNVEV (reference sequence).

The rearrangement uses TRBV15 and TRBJ2-3; 16 bases map to TRBD2. This CDR3 has 20 residues. CDR1 is LNHNV, CDR2 YYDKDF, per germline (reference sequence). J gave up 1 base and V 2 bases, and 9 bases lay outside the gene matches. The CDR3 loop reads CATSRSGLAGGPPRTDTQYF. CDR3 DNA sequence: TGTGCCACCAGCAGATCGGGACTAGCGGGGGGGCCCCCCCGCACAGATACGCAGTATTTT.

The chain uses TRBV19 and TRBJ1-2, with D unresolved. This CDR3 contains 11 residues. Trimming removed 9 bases at V and 8 bases at J, with 13 bases between. The germline CDR1 and CDR2 sequences are LNHDA and SQIVND (reference sequence). CDR3: CASGVHGGYTF. The CDR3 DNA reads TGTGCCAGCGGCGTGCATGGGGGCTACACCTTC.

The chain couples TRBV13 to TRBJ2-2; weak D call: TRBD1 (6 bases). From germline, CDR1 is PRHDT and CDR2 FYEKMQ (reference sequence). Between the trimmed V and J ends, which lost 7 bases and 7 bases, there was a span of 16 bases. This CDR3 has 14 residues. The CDR3 bases are TGTGCCAGCAATAACAGGGCGAGGATCGGGGAGCTGTTTTTT. Its protein is CASNNRARIGELFF.